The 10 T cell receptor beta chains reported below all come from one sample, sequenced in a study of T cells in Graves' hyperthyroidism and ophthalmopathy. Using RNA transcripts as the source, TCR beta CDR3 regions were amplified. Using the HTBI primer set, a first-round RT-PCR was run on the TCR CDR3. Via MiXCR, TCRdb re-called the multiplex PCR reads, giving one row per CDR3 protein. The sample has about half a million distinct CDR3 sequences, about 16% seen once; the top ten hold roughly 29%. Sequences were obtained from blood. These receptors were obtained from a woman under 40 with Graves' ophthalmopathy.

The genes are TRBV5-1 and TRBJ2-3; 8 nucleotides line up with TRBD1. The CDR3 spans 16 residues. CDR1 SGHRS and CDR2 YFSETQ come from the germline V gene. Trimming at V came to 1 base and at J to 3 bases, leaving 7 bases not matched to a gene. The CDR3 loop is CASSLTGGSGTDTQYF. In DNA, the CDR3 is TGCGCCAGCAGCTTGACAGGGGGGTCTGGAACAGATACGCAGTATTTT.

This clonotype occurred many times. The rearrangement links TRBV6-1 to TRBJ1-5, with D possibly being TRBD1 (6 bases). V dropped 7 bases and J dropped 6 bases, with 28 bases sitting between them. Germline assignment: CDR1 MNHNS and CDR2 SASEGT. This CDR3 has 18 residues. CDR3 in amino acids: CASTKGGAVNPEGQPQHF. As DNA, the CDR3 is TGTGCCAGCACAAAAGGGGGTGCGGTGAACCCTGAGGGTCAGCCCCAGCATTTT.

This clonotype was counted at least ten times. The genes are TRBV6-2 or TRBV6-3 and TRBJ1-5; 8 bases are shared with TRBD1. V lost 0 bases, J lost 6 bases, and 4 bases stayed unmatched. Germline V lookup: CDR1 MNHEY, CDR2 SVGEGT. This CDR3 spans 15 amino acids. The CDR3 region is CASSYSGQDVQPQHF. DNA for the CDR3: TGTGCCAGCAGTTACTCGGGACAGGATGTTCAGCCCCAGCATTTT.

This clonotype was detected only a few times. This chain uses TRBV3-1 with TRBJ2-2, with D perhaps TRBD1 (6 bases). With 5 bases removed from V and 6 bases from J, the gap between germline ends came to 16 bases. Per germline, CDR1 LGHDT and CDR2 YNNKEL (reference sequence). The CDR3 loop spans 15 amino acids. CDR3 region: CASSERIQGPGELFF. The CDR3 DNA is TGTGCCAGCAGCGAAAGGATCCAGGGGCCCGGGGAGCTGTTTTTT.

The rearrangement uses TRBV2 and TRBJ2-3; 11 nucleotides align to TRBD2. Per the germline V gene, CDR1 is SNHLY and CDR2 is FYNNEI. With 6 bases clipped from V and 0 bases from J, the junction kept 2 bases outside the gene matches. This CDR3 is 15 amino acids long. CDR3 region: CASRVAGGSTDTQYF. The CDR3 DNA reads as TGTGCCAGCAGAGTAGCGGGAGGGAGCACAGATACGCAGTATTTT.

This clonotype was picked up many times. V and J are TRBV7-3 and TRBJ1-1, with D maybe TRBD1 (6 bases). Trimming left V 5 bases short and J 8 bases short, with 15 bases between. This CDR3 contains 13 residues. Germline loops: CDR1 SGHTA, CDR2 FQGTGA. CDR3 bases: TGTGCCAGCAGCCCGATCGTCCAGGGGGAAGCTTTCTTT. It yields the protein CASSPIVQGEAFF.

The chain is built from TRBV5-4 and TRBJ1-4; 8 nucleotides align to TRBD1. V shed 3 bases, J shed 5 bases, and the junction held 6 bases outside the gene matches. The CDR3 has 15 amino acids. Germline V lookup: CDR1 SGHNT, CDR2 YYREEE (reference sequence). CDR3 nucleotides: TGTGCCAGCAGCTCAAACAGGGGGATCAATGAAAAACTGTTTTTT. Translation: CASSSNRGINEKLFF.

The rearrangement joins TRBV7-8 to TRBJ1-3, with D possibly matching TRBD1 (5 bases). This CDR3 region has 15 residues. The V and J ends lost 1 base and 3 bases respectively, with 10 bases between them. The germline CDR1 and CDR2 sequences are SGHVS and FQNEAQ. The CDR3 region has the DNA TGTGCCAGCAGCTTAGTAGTCAGGGATGGAAACACCATATATTTT. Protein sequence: CASSLVVRDGNTIYF.

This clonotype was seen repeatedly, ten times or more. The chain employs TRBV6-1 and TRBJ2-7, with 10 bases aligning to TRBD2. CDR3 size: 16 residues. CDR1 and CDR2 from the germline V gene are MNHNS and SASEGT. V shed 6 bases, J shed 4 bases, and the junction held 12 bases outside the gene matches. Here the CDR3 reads CASRPITSGAKYEQYF. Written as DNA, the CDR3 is TGTGCCAGCAGACCAATCACTAGCGGGGCAAAATACGAGCAGTACTTC.

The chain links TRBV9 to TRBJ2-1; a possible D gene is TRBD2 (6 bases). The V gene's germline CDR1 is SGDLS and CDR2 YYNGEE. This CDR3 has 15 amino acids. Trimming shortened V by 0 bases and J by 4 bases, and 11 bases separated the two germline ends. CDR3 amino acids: CASSVAIAAYNEQFF. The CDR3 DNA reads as TGTGCCAGCAGCGTAGCGATAGCGGCTTACAATGAGCAGTTCTTC.